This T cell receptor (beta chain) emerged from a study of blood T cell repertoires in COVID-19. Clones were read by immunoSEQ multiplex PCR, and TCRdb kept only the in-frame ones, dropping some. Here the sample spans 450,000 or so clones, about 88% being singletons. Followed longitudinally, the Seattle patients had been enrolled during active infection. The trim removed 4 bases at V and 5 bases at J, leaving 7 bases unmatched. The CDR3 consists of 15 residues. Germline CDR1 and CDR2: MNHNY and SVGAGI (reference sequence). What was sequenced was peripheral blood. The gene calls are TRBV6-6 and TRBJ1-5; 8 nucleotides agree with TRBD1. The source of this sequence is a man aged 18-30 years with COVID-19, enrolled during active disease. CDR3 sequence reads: CASSSPGQVHQPQHF. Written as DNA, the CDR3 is TGTGCCAGCAGTTCTCCGGGACAGGTCCATCAGCCCCAGCATTTT.